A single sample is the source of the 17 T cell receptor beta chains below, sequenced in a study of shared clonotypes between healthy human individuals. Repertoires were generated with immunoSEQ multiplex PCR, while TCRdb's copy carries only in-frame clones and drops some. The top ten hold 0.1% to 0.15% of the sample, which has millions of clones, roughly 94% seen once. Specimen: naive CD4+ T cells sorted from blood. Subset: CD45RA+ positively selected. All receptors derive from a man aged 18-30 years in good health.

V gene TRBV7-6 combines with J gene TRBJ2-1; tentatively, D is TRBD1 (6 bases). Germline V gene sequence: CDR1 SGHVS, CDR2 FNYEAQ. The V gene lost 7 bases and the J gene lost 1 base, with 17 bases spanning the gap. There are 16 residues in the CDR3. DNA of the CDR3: TGTGCCAGCACCGTCTCAGGGGACCGATCCTACAATGAGCAGTTCTTC. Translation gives CASTVSGDRSYNEQFF.

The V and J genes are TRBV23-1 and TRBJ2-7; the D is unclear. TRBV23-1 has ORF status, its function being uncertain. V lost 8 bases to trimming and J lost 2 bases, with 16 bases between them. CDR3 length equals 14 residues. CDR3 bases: TGCGCCAGCGGCAGATTCCGAAAACCCTACGAGCAGTACTTC. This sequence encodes CASGRFRKPYEQYF.

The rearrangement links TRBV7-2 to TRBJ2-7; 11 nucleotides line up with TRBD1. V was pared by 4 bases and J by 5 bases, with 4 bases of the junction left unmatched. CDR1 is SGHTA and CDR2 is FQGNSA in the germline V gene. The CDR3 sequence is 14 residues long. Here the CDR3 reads CASSSPGQGDEQYF. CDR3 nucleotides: TGTGCCAGCAGCTCCCCGGGACAGGGGGACGAGCAGTACTTC.

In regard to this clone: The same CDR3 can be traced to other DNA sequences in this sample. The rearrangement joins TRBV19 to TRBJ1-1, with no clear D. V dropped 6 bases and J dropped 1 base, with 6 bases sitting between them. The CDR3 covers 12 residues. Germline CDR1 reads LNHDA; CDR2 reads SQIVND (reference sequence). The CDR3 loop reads CASSRTNTEAFF. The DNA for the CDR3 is TGTGCCAGTAGCCGAACGAACACTGAAGCTTTCTTT. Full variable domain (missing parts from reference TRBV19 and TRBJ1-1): DGGITQSPKYLFRKEGQNVTLSCEQNLNHDAMYWYRQDPGQGLRLIYYSQIVNDFQKGDIAEGYSVSREKKESFPLTVTSAQKNPTAFYLCASSRTNTEAFFGQGTRLTVV.

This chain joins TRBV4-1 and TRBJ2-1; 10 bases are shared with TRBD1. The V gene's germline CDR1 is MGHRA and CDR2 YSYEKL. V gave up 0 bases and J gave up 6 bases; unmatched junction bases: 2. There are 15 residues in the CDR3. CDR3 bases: TGCGCCAGCAGCCAAGAGGGACAGGGGACCAATGAGCAGTTCTTC. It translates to CASSQEGQGTNEQFF.

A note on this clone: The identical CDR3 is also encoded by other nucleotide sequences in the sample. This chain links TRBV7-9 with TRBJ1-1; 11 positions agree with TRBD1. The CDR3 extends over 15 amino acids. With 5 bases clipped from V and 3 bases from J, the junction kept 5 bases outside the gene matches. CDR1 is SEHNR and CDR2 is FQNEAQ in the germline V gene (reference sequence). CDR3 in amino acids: CASSPGQGADTEAFF. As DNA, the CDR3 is TGTGCCAGCAGCCCCGGACAGGGGGCGGACACTGAAGCTTTCTTT.

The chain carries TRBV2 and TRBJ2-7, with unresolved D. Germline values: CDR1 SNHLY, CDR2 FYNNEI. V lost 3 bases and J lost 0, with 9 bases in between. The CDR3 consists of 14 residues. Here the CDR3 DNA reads TGTGCCAGCAGTGACTGGGCGGCCTCCTACGAGCAGTACTTC. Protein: CASSDWAASYEQYF.

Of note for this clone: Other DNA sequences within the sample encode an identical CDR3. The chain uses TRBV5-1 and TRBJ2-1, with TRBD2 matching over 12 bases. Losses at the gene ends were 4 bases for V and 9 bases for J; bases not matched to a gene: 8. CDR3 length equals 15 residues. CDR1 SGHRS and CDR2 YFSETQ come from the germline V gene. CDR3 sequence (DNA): TGCGCCAGCAGCCCTCGACTAGCGGGGGAGGGTGAGCAGTTCTTC. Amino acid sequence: CASSPRLAGEGEQFF. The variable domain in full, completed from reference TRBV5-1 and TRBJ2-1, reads KAGVTQTPRYLIKTRGQQVTLSCSPISGHRSVSWYQQTPGQGLQFLFEYFSETQRNKGNFPGRFSGRQFSNSRSEMNVSTLELGDSALYLCASSPRLAGEGEQFFGPGTRLTVL.

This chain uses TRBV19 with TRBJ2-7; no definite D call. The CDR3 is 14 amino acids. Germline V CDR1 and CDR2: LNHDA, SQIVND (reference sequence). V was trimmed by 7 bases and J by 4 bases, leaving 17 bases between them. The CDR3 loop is CASTPGVGSYEQYF. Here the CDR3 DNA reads TGTGCCAGTACCCCCGGAGTGGGATCTTACGAGCAGTACTTC.

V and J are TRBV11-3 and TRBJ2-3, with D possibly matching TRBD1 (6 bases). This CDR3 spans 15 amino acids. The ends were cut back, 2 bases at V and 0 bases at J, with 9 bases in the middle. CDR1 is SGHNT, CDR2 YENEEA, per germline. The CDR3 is CASSLMGASTDTQYF. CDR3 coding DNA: TGTGCCAGCAGCTTAATGGGGGCCAGCACAGATACGCAGTATTTT.

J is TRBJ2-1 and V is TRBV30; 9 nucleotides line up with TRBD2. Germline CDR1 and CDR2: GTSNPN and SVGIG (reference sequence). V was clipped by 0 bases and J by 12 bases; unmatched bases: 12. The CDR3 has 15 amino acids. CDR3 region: CAWSVTQRGALVQFF. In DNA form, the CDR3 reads TGTGCCTGGAGTGTAACCCAGCGGGGGGCCCTGGTGCAGTTCTTC.

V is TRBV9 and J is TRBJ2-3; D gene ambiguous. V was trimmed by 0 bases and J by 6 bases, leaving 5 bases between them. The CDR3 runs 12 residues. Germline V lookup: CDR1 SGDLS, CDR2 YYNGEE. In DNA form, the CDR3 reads TGTGCCAGCAGCGTAGGTGACGATACGCAGTATTTT. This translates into CASSVGDDTQYF. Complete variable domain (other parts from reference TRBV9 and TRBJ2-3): DSGVTQTPKHLITATGQRVTLRCSPRSGDLSVYWYQQSLDQGLQFLIQYYNGEERAKGNILERFSAQQFPDLHSELNLSSLELGDSALYFCASSVGDDTQYFGPGTRLTVL.

The CDR3 is CASSSSSPGCSGANVLTF. DNA for the CDR3: TGTGCCAGCAGCTCCTCCTCCCCAGGGTGCTCTGGGGCCAACGTCCTGACTTTC. J is TRBJ2-6 and V is TRBV7-2, with D possibly matching TRBD1 (5 bases). CDR1 and CDR2 from the germline V gene are SGHTA and FQGNSA. The CDR3 consists of 18 residues. With 4 bases removed from V and 0 bases from J, the gap between germline ends came to 16 bases.

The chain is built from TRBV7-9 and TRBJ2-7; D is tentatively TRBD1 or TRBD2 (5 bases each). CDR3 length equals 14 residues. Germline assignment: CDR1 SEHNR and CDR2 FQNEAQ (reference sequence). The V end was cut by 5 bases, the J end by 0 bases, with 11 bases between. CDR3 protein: CASSGKGSSYEQYF. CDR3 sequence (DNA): TGTGCCAGCAGCGGGAAGGGGAGCTCCTACGAGCAGTACTTC.

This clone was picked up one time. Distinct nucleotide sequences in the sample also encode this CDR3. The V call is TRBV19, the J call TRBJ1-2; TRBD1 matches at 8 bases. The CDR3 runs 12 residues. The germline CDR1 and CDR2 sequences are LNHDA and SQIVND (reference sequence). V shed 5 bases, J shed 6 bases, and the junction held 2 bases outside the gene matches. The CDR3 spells CASSSTGDGYTF. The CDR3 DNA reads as TGTGCCAGTAGTTCGACAGGGGATGGCTACACCTTC.

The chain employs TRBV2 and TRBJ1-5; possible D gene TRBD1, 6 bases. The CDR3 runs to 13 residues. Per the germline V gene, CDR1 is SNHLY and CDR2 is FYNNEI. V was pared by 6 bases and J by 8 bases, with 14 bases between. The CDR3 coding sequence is TGTGCCAGCAGAGATACAGGGATAGAGCCCCAGCATTTT. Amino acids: CASRDTGIEPQHF.

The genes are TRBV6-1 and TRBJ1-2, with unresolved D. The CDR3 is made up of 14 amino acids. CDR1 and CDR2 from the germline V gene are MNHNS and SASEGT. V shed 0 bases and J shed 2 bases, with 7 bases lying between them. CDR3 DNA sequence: TGTGCCAGCAGTGAAGCGCCACGGAACTATGGCTACACCTTC. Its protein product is CASSEAPRNYGYTF.